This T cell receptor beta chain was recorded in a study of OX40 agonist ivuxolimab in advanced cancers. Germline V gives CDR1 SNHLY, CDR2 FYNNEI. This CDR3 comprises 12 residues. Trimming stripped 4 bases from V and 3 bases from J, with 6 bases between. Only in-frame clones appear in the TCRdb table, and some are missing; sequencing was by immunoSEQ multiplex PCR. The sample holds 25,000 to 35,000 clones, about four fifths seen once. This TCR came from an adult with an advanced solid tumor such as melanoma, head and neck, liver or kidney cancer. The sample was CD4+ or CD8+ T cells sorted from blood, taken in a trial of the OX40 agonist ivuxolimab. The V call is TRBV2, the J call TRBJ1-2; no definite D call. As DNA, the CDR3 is TGTGCCAGCAGTGTACAGCACTATGGCTACACCTTC. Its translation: CASSVQHYGYTF.